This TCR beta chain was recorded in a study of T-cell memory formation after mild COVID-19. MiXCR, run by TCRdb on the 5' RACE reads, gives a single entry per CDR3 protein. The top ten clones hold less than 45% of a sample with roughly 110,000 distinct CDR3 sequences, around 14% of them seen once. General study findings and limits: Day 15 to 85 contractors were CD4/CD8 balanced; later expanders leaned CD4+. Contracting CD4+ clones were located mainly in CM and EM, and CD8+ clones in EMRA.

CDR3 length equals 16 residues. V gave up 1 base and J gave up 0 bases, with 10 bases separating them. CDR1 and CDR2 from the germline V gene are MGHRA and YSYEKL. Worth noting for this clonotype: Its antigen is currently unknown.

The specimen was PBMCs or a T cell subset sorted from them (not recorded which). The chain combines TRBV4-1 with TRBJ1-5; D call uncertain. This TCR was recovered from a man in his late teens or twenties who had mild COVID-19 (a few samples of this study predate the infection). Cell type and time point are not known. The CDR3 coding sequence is TGCGCCAGCAGCCAAGTTAGACTGGTTAGCAATCAGCCCCAGCATTTT. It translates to CASSQVRLVSNQPQHF.